The next 10 T cell receptor beta chains were all read from a single sample in a study of blood T cell repertoires in COVID-19. Data came from immunoSEQ multiplex PCR; TCRdb stores just in-frame clones and leaves some out. The table includes fewer than 90,000 clones, 84% detected once. Sequencing was done on a sample of peripheral blood. All receptors come from a human donor in a cohort sampled during active COVID-19.

V gene TRBV25-1 combines with J gene TRBJ1-3; D is uncertain. The CDR3 is 16 amino acids. Germline CDR1 reads MGHDK; CDR2 reads SYGVNS. Trimming took 5 bases from V and 3 from J, leaving 17 bases between them. The CDR3, as DNA: TGTGCCAGCAGTCGGATGGAGGGAATTCGTGGAAACACCATATATTTT. It translates to CASSRMEGIRGNTIYF.

This chain uses TRBV5-4 with TRBJ1-2, with 8 bases fitting TRBD1. The CDR3 length is 15 residues. The germline V gene has CDR1 SGHNT and CDR2 YYREEE (reference sequence). The ends lost 2 bases at V and 3 bases at J; junction bases unmatched: 6. In DNA, the CDR3 is TGTGCCAGCAGCTTACAGGGGGAGGGAGACTATGGCTACACCTTC. Residues: CASSLQGEGDYGYTF.

The chain is built from TRBV4-1 and TRBJ2-1, with 9 positions matching TRBD2. CDR3 length: 16 amino acids. Germline V gene sequence: CDR1 MGHRA, CDR2 YSYEKL. Trimming cost V 1 base and J 8 bases; bases outside gene matches: 9. The CDR3 loop reads CASSQVGLAGLHEQFF. CDR3 sequence (DNA): TGCGCCAGCAGCCAAGTGGGGCTAGCGGGGTTACATGAGCAGTTCTTC.

V is TRBV25-1 and J is TRBJ2-7, with 8 nucleotides matching TRBD1. The CDR3 loop spans 14 amino acids. In germline, CDR1 is MGHDK, CDR2 SYGVNS. Trimming cost V 6 bases and J 1 base; bases outside gene matches: 5. The CDR3 spells CASRDRVLSYEQYF. Written as DNA, the CDR3 is TGTGCCAGCAGGGACAGGGTCCTATCCTACGAGCAGTACTTC.

The rearrangement uses TRBV19 and TRBJ1-1; D remains unclear. This CDR3 spans 13 amino acids. V gave up 1 base and J gave up 4 bases, with 7 bases separating them. CDR1 and CDR2 (germline): LNHDA, SQIVND (reference sequence). CDR3 sequence reads: CASSIVRSTEAFF. The CDR3 DNA sequence: TGTGCCAGTAGTATAGTCCGGAGCACTGAAGCTTTCTTT.

The V and J genes are TRBV5-4 and TRBJ2-1; possibly TRBD2 for D (6 bases). Trimming shortened V by 4 bases and J by 0 bases, and 14 bases separated the two germline ends. Germline V gene sequence: CDR1 SGHNT, CDR2 YYREEE (reference sequence). There are 16 residues in the CDR3. Written as DNA, the CDR3 is TGTGCCAGCAGCGTCGACCGGGACTTCTCCTACAATGAGCAGTTCTTC. Translation: CASSVDRDFSYNEQFF.

As concerns this clone: One junction end disagrees with the germline gene, perhaps due to a read error. The chain links TRBV7-7 to TRBJ2-5, with D perhaps TRBD1 (5 bases). This CDR3 region has 13 residues. CDR1 SSHAT and CDR2 FNYEAQ come from the germline V gene (reference sequence). The CDR3 spells CASSQDIQETQYF. CDR3 coding DNA: TGTGCTAGCAGCCAGGACATCCAAGAGACCCAGTACTTC. The variable domain in full, with the rest retrieved from reference TRBV7-7 and TRBJ2-5, is GAGVSQSPRYKVTKRGQDVTLRCDPISSHATLYWYQQALGQGPEFLTYFNYEAQPDKSGLPSDRFSAERPEGSISTLTIQRTEQRDSAMYRCASSQDIQETQYFGPGTRLLVL.

V is TRBV18 and J is TRBJ2-3; possibly TRBD2 for D (5 bases). The CDR3 is made up of 14 amino acids. Germline V gives CDR1 KGHSH, CDR2 LQKENI. The V end lost 3 bases, the J end lost 1 base, and 8 bases lay between the germline ends. CDR3 sequence (DNA): TGTGCCAGCTCACCCGAGCGGCGCACAGATACGCAGTATTTT. Translating gives CASSPERRTDTQYF.

V gene TRBV9 combines with J gene TRBJ2-3; 12 nucleotides align to TRBD2. CDR1 is SGDLS, CDR2 YYNGEE, per germline. J gave up 0 bases and V 3 bases, and 2 bases lay outside the gene matches. The CDR3 length is 16 residues. The CDR3 bases are TGTGCCAGCAGCGCGGGGACTAGCGGGAGCACAGATACGCAGTATTTT. It specifies CASSAGTSGSTDTQYF.

The chain links TRBV28 to TRBJ1-6; D possibly corresponds to TRBD1 (6 bases). The CDR3 runs 14 residues. Trimming left V 4 bases short and J 4 bases short, with 8 bases between. Germline V gives CDR1 MDHEN, CDR2 SYDVKM. The CDR3 DNA is TGTGCCAGCAGTTGGGGACAATATAATTCACCCCTCCACTTT. It codes for CASSWGQYNSPLHF. Using reference TRBV28 and TRBJ1-6 for the parts outside the CDR3, the full variable domain is DVKVTQSSRYLVKRTGEKVFLECVQDMDHENMFWYRQDPGLGLRLIYFSYDVKMKEKGDIPEGYSVSREKKERFSLILESASTNQTSMYLCASSWGQYNSPLHFGNGTRLTVT.